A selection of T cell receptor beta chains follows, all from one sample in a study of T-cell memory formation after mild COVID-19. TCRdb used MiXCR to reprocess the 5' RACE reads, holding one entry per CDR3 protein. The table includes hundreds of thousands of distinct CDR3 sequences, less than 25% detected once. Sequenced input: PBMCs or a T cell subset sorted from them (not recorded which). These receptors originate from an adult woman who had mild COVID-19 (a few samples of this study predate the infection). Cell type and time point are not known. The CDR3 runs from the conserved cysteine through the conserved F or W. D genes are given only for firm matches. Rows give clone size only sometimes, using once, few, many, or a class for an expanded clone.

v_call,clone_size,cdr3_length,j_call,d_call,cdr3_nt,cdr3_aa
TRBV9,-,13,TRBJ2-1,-,TGTGCCAGCAGCGCAGGCGGTTTGAATGAGCAGTTCTTC,CASSAGGLNEQFF
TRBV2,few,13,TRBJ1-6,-,TGTGCCAGCTCATTGGGGGAAGGGTCACCCCTCCACTTT,CASSLGEGSPLHF
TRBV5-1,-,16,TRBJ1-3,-,TGCGCCAGCAGCCCGGGGGCAGGGGCGCGTGGAAACACCATATATTTT,CASSPGAGARGNTIYF
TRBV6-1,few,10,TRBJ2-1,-,TGTGCCAGCAGTGAAAATGAGCAGTTCTTC,CASSENEQFF
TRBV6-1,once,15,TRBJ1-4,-,TGTGCCAGCAGTGAGCCGGGGAGAACTAATGAAAAACTGTTTTTT,CASSEPGRTNEKLFF
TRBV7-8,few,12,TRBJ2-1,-,TGTGCCAGCAGCTTTCTATACAATGAGCAGTTCTTC,CASSFLYNEQFF
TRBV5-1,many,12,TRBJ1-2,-,TGCGCCAGCAGCCCGTCAGGGTATGGCTACACCTTC,CASSPSGYGYTF
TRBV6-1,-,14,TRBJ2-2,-,TGTGCCAGCAGTGGGGAAGTGAACACCGGGGAGCTGTTTTTT,CASSGEVNTGELFF
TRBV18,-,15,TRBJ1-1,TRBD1,TGTGCCAGCTCACCCTGGACAGGAGGCGGCACTGAAGCTTTCTTT,CASSPWTGGGTEAFF
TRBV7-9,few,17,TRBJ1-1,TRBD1,TGTGCCAGCAGCCCTCAGGGGGCCACCTCGAAGAACACTGAAGCTTTCTTT,CASSPQGATSKNTEAFF
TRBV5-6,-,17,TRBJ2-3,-,TGTGCCAGCAGCTTGCCTCCGGCCAGGGTGAGCGCAGATACGCAGTATTTT,CASSLPPARVSADTQYF
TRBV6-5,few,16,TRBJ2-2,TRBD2,TGTGCCAGCAGACCCTTAGCGGGGGGGAACACCGGGGAGCTGTTTTTT,CASRPLAGGNTGELFF
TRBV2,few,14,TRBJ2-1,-,TGTGCCAGCAGTGAACGGGGGCGCGGGCTCGAGCAGTTCTTC,CASSERGRGLEQFF
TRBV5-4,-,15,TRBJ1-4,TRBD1,TGTGCCAGCAGCCCGGGACAGACAACTAATGAAAAACTGTTTTTT,CASSPGQTTNEKLFF
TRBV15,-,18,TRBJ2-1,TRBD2,TGTGCCACCAGCAGGGGTCCGGGACTAGCGGACACCTACAATGAGCAGTTCTTC,CATSRGPGLADTYNEQFF
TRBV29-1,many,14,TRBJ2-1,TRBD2,TGCAGCGTTGTGGGGCTAGCGGATTACAATGAGCAGTTCTTC,CSVVGLADYNEQFF
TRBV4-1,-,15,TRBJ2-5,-,TGCGCCAGCAGCCAAGTGGGACTTAGGGAAGAGACCCAGTACTTC,CASSQVGLREETQYF
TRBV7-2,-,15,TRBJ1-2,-,TGTGCCAGCAGCTTGGGGGGGCGGCAGAGGGATGGCTACACCTTC,CASSLGGRQRDGYTF
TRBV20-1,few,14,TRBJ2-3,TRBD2,TGCAGTGCTAGTCCGGGACTACGCACAGATACGCAGTATTTT,CSASPGLRTDTQYF
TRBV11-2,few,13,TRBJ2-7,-,TGTGCCAGCAGCCAGACAAGCGGTTACGAGCAGTACTTC,CASSQTSGYEQYF
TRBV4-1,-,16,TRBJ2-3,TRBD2,TGCGCCAGCAGCCAAGGGTGGGGACTAGCAACAGATACGCAGTATTTT,CASSQGWGLATDTQYF
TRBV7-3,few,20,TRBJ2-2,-,TGTGCCAGCAGCTCCCCCAGAATTAGGGGGTCGGAAGTCGTGGCCGGGGAGCTGTTTTTT,CASSSPRIRGSEVVAGELFF
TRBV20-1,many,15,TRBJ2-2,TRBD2,TGCAGTGCTAGTGCGGGAGCCCCTGACACCGGGGAGCTGTTTTTT,CSASAGAPDTGELFF
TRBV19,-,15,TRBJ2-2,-,TGTGCCAGTAGTCCCCGGGACACGTCCACCGGGGAGCTGTTTTTT,CASSPRDTSTGELFF
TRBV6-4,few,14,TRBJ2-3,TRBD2,TGTGCCAGCACCAAGGGACTATTCACAGATACGCAGTATTTT,CASTKGLFTDTQYF
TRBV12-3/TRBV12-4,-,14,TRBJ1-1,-,TGTGCCAGCAGTTGGGGACATTGGAACACTGAAGCTTTCTTT,CASSWGHWNTEAFF
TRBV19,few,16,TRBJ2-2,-,TGTGCCAGTAGTAGGAGAAGGGGAGTAGGCACCGGGGAGCTGTTTTTT,CASSRRRGVGTGELFF
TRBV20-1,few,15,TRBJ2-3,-,TGCAGTGCCTACAAAACCGCAGGGGGGCAAGATACGCAGTATTTT,CSAYKTAGGQDTQYF
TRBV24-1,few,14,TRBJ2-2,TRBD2,TGTGCCACGACCGGGACTAGCGGCACCGGGGAGCTGTTTTTT,CATTGTSGTGELFF
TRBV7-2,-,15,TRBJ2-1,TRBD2,TGTGCCAGCAGCTTAGGGACTAGCGGGACCAATGAGCAGTTCTTC,CASSLGTSGTNEQFF
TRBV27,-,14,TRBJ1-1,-,TGTGCCAGCAGTGGCTCGACAGGGAACACTGAAGCTTTCTTT,CASSGSTGNTEAFF
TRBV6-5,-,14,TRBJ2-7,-,TGTGCCAGCAGTCACGGACGAGCTCCGTACGAGCAGTACTTC,CASSHGRAPYEQYF
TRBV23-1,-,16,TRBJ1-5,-,TGCGCCAGCAGTCAATCGCGGGGGGGACCCAATCAGCCCCAGCATTTT,CASSQSRGGPNQPQHF
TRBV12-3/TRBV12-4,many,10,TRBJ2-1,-,TGTGCCAGCAGTTTCCTCCAGCAGTTCTTC,CASSFLQQFF
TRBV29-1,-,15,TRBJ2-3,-,TGCAGCTCCGCCCCTGATGGGTTCAGCACAGATACGCAGTATTTT,CSSAPDGFSTDTQYF
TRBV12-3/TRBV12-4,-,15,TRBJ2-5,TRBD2,TGTGCCAGCAGTTTTGCGGGGGGGGCACAAGAGACCCAGTACTTC,CASSFAGGAQETQYF
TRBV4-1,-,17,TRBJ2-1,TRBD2,TGCGCCAGCAGCCAAGAGGGGAGCGGGGGCTACAGAATTGAGCAGTTCTTC,CASSQEGSGGYRIEQFF
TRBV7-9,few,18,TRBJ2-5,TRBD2,TGTGCCAGCAGCTCTCCTCGGGCTAGCGGGAGGGCACAAGAGACCCAGTACTTC,CASSSPRASGRAQETQYF
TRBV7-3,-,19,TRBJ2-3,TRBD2,TGTGCCAGCAGCACAGAACCTAGCGGGGGTGGTACTAGCACAGATACGCAGTATTTT,CASSTEPSGGGTSTDTQYF
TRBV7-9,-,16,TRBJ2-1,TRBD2,TGTGCCAGCAGTGTTGGGGCTAGCGGGAGTTTGAATGAGCAGTTCTTC,CASSVGASGSLNEQFF